This passage covers 19 T cell receptor beta chains from one sample sequenced in a study of human T cells and chemical hapten exposure. TCRdb passed the RACE reads through MiXCR, listing each CDR3 protein once. Among around 110,000 distinct CDR3 sequences listed, 11% were seen once. Time point noted: patch test 3, about 24 weeks after DPC sensitization. Described treatment: therapeutic diphenylcyclopropenone sensitization with weekly scalp DPC. The specimen comprised whole blood, sampled in connection with sensitization to the hapten diphenylcyclopropenone (DPC). Receptors were obtained from a woman in her forties or fifties with alopecia areata. Some clones in this sample may be carry-over from other donors' samples.

This clonotype was seen more than once but under ten times. This rearrangement joins TRBV20-1 to TRBJ2-7; possibly TRBD2 for D (6 bases). This CDR3 comprises 14 residues. Trimming pared 3 bases from V and 0 bases from J, leaving 12 bases between. CDR1 is DFQATT and CDR2 is SNEGSKA in the germline V gene (reference sequence). The CDR3 DNA reads TGCAGTGCTAGCGGTCGGGGGAGCTCCTACGAGCAGTACTTC. Amino acids: CSASGRGSSYEQYF.

This clonotype was picked up a small number of times. The V and J genes are TRBV28 and TRBJ2-7; 9 bases are a match to TRBD2. After removal of 2 bases from V and 6 bases from J, the junction contained 5 bases not matched to a gene. Germline CDR1 reads MDHEN; CDR2 reads SYDVKM. This CDR3 region has 14 residues. CDR3 amino acids: CASSLVGGRAEQYF. The CDR3 DNA follows: TGTGCCAGCAGTTTAGTTGGCGGGAGGGCCGAGCAGTACTTC.

The V gene is TRBV6-2 or TRBV6-3, the J gene TRBJ1-1, with D tentatively TRBD1 (6 bases). Trimming took 7 bases from V and 8 from J, leaving 23 bases between them. The CDR3 extends over 15 amino acids. Germline V CDR1 and CDR2: MNHEY, SVGEGT. CDR3 DNA sequence: TGTGCCAGCACCTTAACCCGACAGGTACCAACCGAAGCTTTCTTT. This sequence encodes CASTLTRQVPTEAFF.

The V and J genes are TRBV6-5 and TRBJ1-2, with a tentative D call TRBD1 (5 bases). V was pared by 0 bases and J by 2 bases, with 19 bases between. The CDR3 runs 18 residues. Germline CDR1 reads MNHEY; CDR2 reads SVGAGI. The CDR3 spells CASSYSPGTGFRNYGYTF. The DNA for the CDR3 is TGTGCCAGCAGTTACTCTCCGGGCACAGGATTCCGAAACTATGGCTACACCTTC.

This chain links TRBV28 with TRBJ2-4; TRBD1 matches at 8 bases. The CDR3 runs 16 residues. The germline gives CDR1 MDHEN, CDR2 SYDVKM. V shed 8 bases, J shed 8 bases, and the junction held 17 bases outside the gene matches. CDR3 region: CASPYDRGSPQDIQYF. CDR3 nucleotide sequence: TGTGCCAGCCCCTACGACAGGGGTTCGCCCCAGGACATTCAGTACTTC.

This clonotype appeared a few times. The chain joins TRBV6-5 to TRBJ2-7; 9 nucleotides agree with TRBD1. J gave up 0 bases and V 6 bases, and 6 bases lay outside the gene matches. The CDR3 sequence is 15 residues long. Germline V gene data show CDR1 as MNHEY and CDR2 as SVGAGI. CDR3 sequence: CASRQDRGASYEQYF. CDR3 nucleotide sequence: TGTGCCAGCAGGCAGGACAGGGGCGCCTCCTACGAGCAGTACTTC.

The rearrangement links TRBV23-1 to TRBJ1-6; D is uncertain. TRBV23-1 is placed among ORFs of uncertain function. V shed 7 bases and J shed 3 bases, with 10 bases lying between them. This CDR3 region has 14 residues. This CDR3 reads CASTRRNYNSPLHF. In nucleotides, the CDR3 is TGCGCCAGCACCCGACGGAACTATAATTCACCCCTCCACTTT.

The gene calls are TRBV20-1 and TRBJ2-5; 8 bases are a match to TRBD2. Per the germline V gene, CDR1 is DFQATT and CDR2 is SNEGSKA (reference sequence). The junction had 11 bases not matched to a gene; V was cut back by 5 bases and J by 6 bases. The CDR3 contains 14 residues. In DNA form, the CDR3 reads TGCAGTGCTGGCATGTCGGGAGGGGCAAAGACCCAGTACTTC. It encodes CSAGMSGGAKTQYF.

Many counts were recorded for this clonotype. The CDR3 DNA reads TGTGCCAGCAGCCAAGAGGACAGGGCTCGTGGCTACACCTTC. It codes for CASSQEDRARGYTF. The chain carries TRBV14 and TRBJ1-2, with 8 bases matching TRBD1. The CDR3 totals 14 residues. The germline V gene has CDR1 SGHDN and CDR2 FVKESK. V gave up 0 bases and J gave up 7 bases; unmatched junction bases: 4.

The sample holds many counts of this clonotype. The V call is TRBV7-2, the J call TRBJ2-4; D tentatively reads TRBD1 or TRBD2 (5 bases each). CDR3 length: 16 amino acids. Deletions cut 0 bases from V and 11 bases from J, with 20 bases between. Per germline, CDR1 SGHTA and CDR2 FQGNSA. For the CDR3, the DNA is TGTGCCAGCAGCTTAGCGCGAGGTTCAGGGCAGGGAGTTCAGTACTTC. The encoded protein is CASSLARGSGQGVQYF.

This clonotype was observed a few times. The V and J genes are TRBV18 and TRBJ1-2, with 7 bases lining up with TRBD1. There are 14 residues in the CDR3. Per the germline V gene, CDR1 is KGHSH and CDR2 is LQKENI. V was clipped by 6 bases and J by 2 bases; unmatched bases: 6. The CDR3 nucleotides are TGTGCCAGCTCGGGGACAGCAACCAACTATGGCTACACCTTC. Encoded protein: CASSGTATNYGYTF.

This clonotype was seen a handful of times. This chain uses TRBV12-3 or TRBV12-4 with TRBJ1-1; D gene ambiguous. With 7 bases removed from V and 4 bases from J, the gap between germline ends came to 16 bases. This CDR3 contains 14 residues. Here the CDR3 DNA reads TGTGCCAGCACCTCGACCGGAAGGTCCACTGAAGCTTTCTTT. It yields the protein CASTSTGRSTEAFF.

The chain links TRBV27 to TRBJ2-1; 10 bases line up with TRBD2. The length of the CDR3 is 16 residues. J gave up 7 bases and V 4 bases, and 10 bases lay outside the gene matches. CDR1 is MNHEY and CDR2 is SMNVEV in the germline V gene (reference sequence). Here the CDR3 DNA reads TGTGCCAGCAGTTCTCTAGCGGGAGAGGTTAAGAATGAGCAGTTCTTC. This encodes CASSSLAGEVKNEQFF.

This clonotype was recorded a few times. This chain's CDR3 is CASSQEARIQETQYF. The CDR3 DNA is TGCGCCAGCAGCCAAGAAGCGCGGATCCAAGAGACCCAGTACTTC. This sequence joins TRBV4-1 and TRBJ2-5; D ambiguous. The CDR3 sequence is 15 residues long. Trimming removed 0 bases at V and 1 base at J, with 9 bases between. CDR1 is MGHRA and CDR2 is YSYEKL in the germline V gene.

This clonotype was counted a few times. The chain has TRBV7-9 and TRBJ2-5, with D perhaps matching TRBD2 (6 bases). The CDR3 runs to 15 residues. V was pared by 3 bases and J by 5 bases, with 16 bases between. Germline CDR1 is SEHNR and CDR2 is FQNEAQ (reference sequence). As DNA, the CDR3 is TGTGCCAGCAGCTTTATACGGGAGAGCGGTGAGACCCAGTACTTC. Its protein product is CASSFIRESGETQYF. Together with reference TRBV7-9 and TRBJ2-5, the CDR3 gives the full variable domain: DTGVSQNPRHKITKRGQNVTFRCDPISEHNRLYWYRQTLGQGPEFLTYFQNEAQLEKSRLLSDRFSAERPKGSFSTLEIQRTEQGDSAMYLCASSFIRESGETQYFGPGTRLLVL.

This clonotype has a count of ten or more. The chain is built from TRBV20-1 and TRBJ2-7, with TRBD1 matching over 9 bases. Trimming cost V 0 bases and J 3 bases; bases outside gene matches: 6. In germline, CDR1 is DFQATT, CDR2 SNEGSKA (reference sequence). There are 15 residues in the CDR3. This chain's CDR3 is CSARDTQGAYYEQYF. DNA for the CDR3: TGCAGTGCTAGAGATACACAGGGGGCGTACTACGAGCAGTACTTC.

The chain couples TRBV7-8 to TRBJ1-4, with D possibly TRBD1 on 6 matching bases. The CDR3 is 12 amino acids. CDR1 and CDR2 from the germline V gene are SGHVS and FQNEAQ. Trimming took off 3 bases at V and 8 bases at J, with 7 bases between the two ends. Written as DNA, the CDR3 is TGTGCCAGCAGCTTCGGACAGGAAAAACTGTTTTTT. Translating it yields CASSFGQEKLFF.

This clonotype was found a few times. The V call is TRBV2, the J call TRBJ2-3; 12 bases match TRBD2. V shed 6 bases, J shed 5 bases, and the junction held 3 bases outside the gene matches. In germline, CDR1 is SNHLY, CDR2 FYNNEI. The CDR3 has 14 residues. The CDR3 DNA follows: TGTGCCAGCAGCACTAGCGGGGGGTTAGATACGCAGTATTTT. It codes for CASSTSGGLDTQYF.

The rearrangement uses TRBV12-3 or TRBV12-4 and TRBJ2-6; 9 bases are a match to TRBD1. J lost 2 bases, V lost 1 base, and 9 bases had no gene match. The CDR3 covers 19 residues. CDR3 protein: CASSLVHRGLSPGANVLTF. The CDR3 DNA reads as TGTGCCAGCAGTTTAGTTCACAGGGGGCTTAGTCCTGGGGCCAACGTCCTGACTTTC.